This T cell receptor beta chain emerged from a study of regulatory T cells. Study conclusions and caveats: In CD3G-deficient patients, conventional CD4+ T cells were enriched for hydrophobic CDR3 residues at positions 6 and 7. Skewed V and J usage and few unique V-J pairs marked patient repertoires, most in Tregs.

CDR1 and CDR2 (germline): DFQATT, SNEGSKA (reference sequence). The CDR3 is made up of 11 amino acids. V lost 7 bases and J lost 0, with 5 bases in between. Every patient with CD3G deficiency had evidence of autoimmunity. At testing, patients were 2 to 39 years old, with reduced naive and increased memory T-cell proportions. Sorting split CD4+ cells into CD25-high CD127-low Tregs and CD25-low CD127-high conventional T cells. Concerning this clone: The antigen remains undetermined.

Primers: 52 TRBV forward and 13 TRBJ reverse. Profiled with immunoSEQ multiplex PCR; TCRdb holds only in-frame clones, not every one. Of approximately 31,000 clones listed, over 90% are singletons. The chain combines TRBV20-1 with TRBJ2-3; D is undetermined. This receptor was identified in a child aged 2 to 15 with CD3G deficiency. Sequenced input: conventional CD4+ T cells sorted from blood. CDR3 residues: CSGSSTDTQYF. CDR3 sequence (DNA): TGCAGTGGTAGTAGCACAGATACGCAGTATTTT.